This T cell receptor beta chain was captured in a study of blood T cells in healthy people across ages. A second PCR of about 7 to 11 cycles used a sample-barcoded 5' primer and a J-beta primer mix. One entry per CDR3 protein results from TCRdb running MiXCR on the 5' RACE reads. This sample has some 1,000,000 distinct CDR3 sequences, with 20% to 25% found just once. This CDR3 has 12 residues. V was clipped by 7 bases and J by 9 bases, with 15 bases between them. CDR1 is SGHTA, CDR2 FQGNSA, per germline. Isolating PBMCs gave at least 7 million of these cells per sample. This sample was shared with a second study, whose subject was T cells of mothers and their children. That work adds: The donor cohort consisted of a few healthy Caucasian mothers and their six children. From each mother came over 9.5 million TCR beta CDR3 reads, and from each child came 3 million to 3.5 million.

This sequence originates from a girl aged 2-10 years in good health. The chain couples TRBV7-2 to TRBJ2-5; D perhaps matches TRBD2 (5 bases). Sample: blood. The chain's CDR3 is CASTGEGMAQYF. The CDR3, as DNA: TGTGCCAGCACCGGCGAGGGCATGGCCCAGTACTTC.